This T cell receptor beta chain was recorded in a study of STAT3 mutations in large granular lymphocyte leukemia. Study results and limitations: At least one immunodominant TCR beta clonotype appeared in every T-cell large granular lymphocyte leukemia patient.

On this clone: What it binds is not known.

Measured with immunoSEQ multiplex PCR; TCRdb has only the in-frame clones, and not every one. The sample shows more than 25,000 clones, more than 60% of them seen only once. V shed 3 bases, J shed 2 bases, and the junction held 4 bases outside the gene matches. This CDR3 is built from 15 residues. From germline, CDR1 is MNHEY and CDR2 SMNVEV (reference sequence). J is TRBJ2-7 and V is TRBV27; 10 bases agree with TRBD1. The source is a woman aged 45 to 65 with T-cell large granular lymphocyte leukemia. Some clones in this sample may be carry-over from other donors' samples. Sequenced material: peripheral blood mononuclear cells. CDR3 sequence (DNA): TGTGCCAGCAGTTTGAGACAGGGGGCGGCCTACGAGCAGTACTTC. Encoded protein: CASSLRQGAAYEQYF.